Below, one T cell receptor (beta chain) is given with its context. Its antigen remains unidentified. Naive CD8 cells lacked CD45RO, underwent positive selection for CCR7 and left out terminally differentiated effector memory CD45RA+ cells. Germline CDR1 and CDR2: MNHEY and SMNVEV (reference sequence). The length of the CDR3 is 14 residues. Losses at the gene ends were 5 bases for V and 6 bases for J; bases not matched to a gene: 6. This record belongs to a study of shared clonotypes between healthy human individuals. For every subset, genomic DNA was evenly distributed across several immunoSEQ plates. Libraries were prepared by immunoSEQ multiplex PCR; TCRdb keeps only in-frame clonotypes and omits some of them. The sample includes roughly 600,000 clones, nearly 98% seen only once; the top ten take roughly 0.29%. Study-level points and caveats: The study found lower generation probabilities in non-shared clonotypes than in those shared by all four donors. Donor clonotype sharing was expected to depend on sequencing depth.

What was sequenced was naive CD8+ T cells sorted from blood. The receptor's source is a man aged 25 to 45 in good health. The V call is TRBV27, the J call TRBJ2-1; 8 bases agree with TRBD1. The CDR3 nucleotides read TGTGCCAGCAGTGACGGACAGGGTGGCAATGAGCAGTTCTTC. It specifies CASSDGQGGNEQFF.